The 14 T cell receptor beta chains below all came from one sample that was sequenced in a study of identical twins. TCRdb passed the 5' RACE reads through MiXCR, listing each CDR3 protein once. The sample has about 520,000 distinct CDR3 sequences; 20% to 25% are singletons. This sample also appeared in a second study, on T cells expressing NK-cell markers.

Sequencing input: CD4+ T cells sorted from blood. The receptors originated from a woman in her late teens or twenties in good health.

Turning to this clonotype: This may arise from a read error, as a much more abundant clone is one base away. The chain uses TRBV27 and TRBJ1-1; D is unresolved. CDR1 and CDR2 (germline): MNHEY, SMNVEV (reference sequence). The V end lost 2 bases, the J end lost 4 bases, and 8 bases lay between the germline ends. There are 13 residues in the CDR3. CDR3 loop: CASSLNVGTEAFF. For the CDR3, the DNA is TGTGCCAGCAGTTTAAACGTGGGCACTGAAGCTTTCTTT.

This clonotype appeared a few times. The chain couples TRBV20-1 to TRBJ2-4; TRBD1 matches at 9 bases. The V and J ends lost 6 bases and 9 bases, in that order; junction bases with no gene match: 12. CDR1 DFQATT and CDR2 SNEGSKA come from the germline V gene (reference sequence). The CDR3 spans 14 residues. The CDR3 here is CSASPGQGKFIQYF. The CDR3 nucleotides are TGCAGTGCCTCTCCGGGACAGGGAAAGTTCATTCAGTACTTC.

Written as DNA, the CDR3 is TGTGCCAGCAGTTTACGGCCCAGGGGGGGGGATACGCAGTATTTT. Protein: CASSLRPRGGDTQYF. The V gene is TRBV12-3 or TRBV12-4, the J gene TRBJ2-3; the D gene could be TRBD1 or TRBD2 (7 bases each). The V and J ends lost 2 bases and 6 bases respectively, with 15 bases between them. This CDR3 contains 15 residues.

This clonotype has only a few counts. This sequence joins TRBV7-9 and TRBJ2-7; 9 positions agree with TRBD1. The CDR3 spans 15 residues. Germline CDR1 SEHNR, CDR2 FQNEAQ (reference sequence). The ends lost 5 bases at V and 4 bases at J; junction bases unmatched: 9. CDR3 sequence: CASSGKPGQGYEQYF. The CDR3 nucleotides read TGTGCCAGCAGCGGAAAGCCGGGACAGGGATACGAGCAGTACTTC.

This clonotype was observed a few times. The chain couples TRBV12-3 or TRBV12-4 to TRBJ2-3, with D tentatively TRBD1 (6 bases). This CDR3 has 12 amino acids. The V end was cut by 3 bases, the J end by 8 bases, with 9 bases between. The CDR3 loop reads CASSFWGLTQYF. The CDR3 bases are TGTGCCAGCAGTTTCTGGGGGCTTACGCAGTATTTT.

The genes are TRBV5-1 and TRBJ2-5, with 8 bases aligning to TRBD2. CDR3 length: 17 residues. Germline CDR1 reads SGHRS; CDR2 reads YFSETQ. Trimming cost V 3 bases and J 1 base; bases outside gene matches: 11. CDR3 protein: CASSSPPRGVFQETQYF. CDR3 nucleotides: TGCGCCAGCAGCTCCCCCCCGCGGGGGGTGTTCCAAGAGACCCAGTACTTC.

This clonotype was seen repeatedly, ten times or more. The chain recombines TRBV5-1 with TRBJ2-1; 7 bases map to TRBD1. The CDR3 has 14 residues. Germline V gene data show CDR1 as SGHRS and CDR2 as YFSETQ. Unmatched junction bases numbered 8, after V lost 4 bases and J lost 7 bases. The CDR3 DNA reads TGCGCCAGCAGCCTAGGGACAGAGGGGAATGAGCAGTTCTTC. Translating it yields CASSLGTEGNEQFF.

The chain has TRBV5-1 and TRBJ1-2; 7 bases fit TRBD1. The CDR3 has 14 amino acids. Looked up from germline, CDR1 is SGHRS and CDR2 is YFSETQ. V gave up 3 bases and J gave up 4 bases; unmatched junction bases: 6. The CDR3, as DNA: TGCGCCAGCAGCTCGGGACAGCGCCCCTATGGCTACACCTTC. Its translation is CASSSGQRPYGYTF.

The sample holds a few counts of this clonotype. The rearrangement links TRBV5-1 to TRBJ2-4; tentative D call: TRBD2 (5 bases). V dropped 3 bases and J dropped 2 bases, with 9 bases sitting between them. The CDR3 has 14 residues. Germline CDR1 reads SGHRS; CDR2 reads YFSETQ. The DNA for the CDR3 is TGCGCCAGCAGCTCATCGGGGTCCAAAAACATTCAGTACTTC. It specifies CASSSSGSKNIQYF.

This clonotype was counted between two and nine times. This chain links TRBV3-1 with TRBJ2-7; 14 bases fit TRBD2. The CDR3 is 15 residues long. CDR1 is LGHDT, CDR2 YNNKEL, per germline (reference sequence). J was trimmed by 5 bases and V by 8 bases; bases with no gene match: 8. DNA for the CDR3: TGTGCCAGCTCAAGGACTAGCGGGGGGTCAGACGAGCAGTACTTC. The encoded protein is CASSRTSGGSDEQYF.

This clonotype occurred a few times. The rearrangement joins TRBV12-3 or TRBV12-4 to TRBJ2-5; 7 bases are shared with TRBD2. The CDR3 contains 13 residues. Unmatched junction bases numbered 5, after V lost 5 bases and J lost 5 bases. The CDR3 nucleotides read TGTGCCAGCAGTCGAGGACTAGGGGAGACCCAGTACTTC. Residues: CASSRGLGETQYF.

This clonotype was observed a handful of times. The gene calls are TRBV18 and TRBJ2-7, with TRBD1 identical over 8 bases. The germline CDR1 and CDR2 sequences are KGHSH and LQKENI. This CDR3 is 15 amino acids long. The V gene end was trimmed by 3 bases and the J gene end by 9 bases; junction bases not matched to a gene: 13. The CDR3 nucleotides read TGTGCCAGCTCACCGGCGACAGGGGCTTCGGAGACGCAGTACTTC. It is translated as CASSPATGASETQYF.

This rearrangement joins TRBV2 to TRBJ1-5, with unresolved D. From germline, CDR1 is SNHLY and CDR2 FYNNEI. This CDR3 is built from 14 residues. V was cut by 4 bases and J by 5 bases, with 12 bases left in between. The CDR3: CASSAYGRDQPQHF. Written as DNA, the CDR3 is TGTGCCAGCAGTGCTTACGGACGAGATCAGCCCCAGCATTTT.

This clonotype appeared a few times. This chain links TRBV20-1 with TRBJ2-7; D may be TRBD1 (6 bases). The V gene lost 8 bases and the J gene lost 2 bases, with 19 bases spanning the gap. The germline V gene encodes CDR1 DFQATT and CDR2 SNEGSKA (reference sequence). The CDR3 totals 14 residues. The CDR3 region is CSPRDWKGAYEQYF. Here the CDR3 DNA reads TGCAGTCCCAGAGATTGGAAGGGGGCCTACGAGCAGTACTTC.